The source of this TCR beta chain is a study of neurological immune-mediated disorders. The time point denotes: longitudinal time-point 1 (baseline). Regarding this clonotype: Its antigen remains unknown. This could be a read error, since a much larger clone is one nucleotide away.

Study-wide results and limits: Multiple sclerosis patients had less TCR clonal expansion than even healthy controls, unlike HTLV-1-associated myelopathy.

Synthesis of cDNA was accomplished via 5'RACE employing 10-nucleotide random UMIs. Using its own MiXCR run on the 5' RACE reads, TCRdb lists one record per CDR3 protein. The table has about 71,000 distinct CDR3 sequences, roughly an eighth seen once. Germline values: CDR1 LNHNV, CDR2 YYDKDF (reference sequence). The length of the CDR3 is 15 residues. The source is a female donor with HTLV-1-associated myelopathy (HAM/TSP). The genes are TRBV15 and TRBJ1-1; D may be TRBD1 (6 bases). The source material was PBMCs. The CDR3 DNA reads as TGTGCCAACAGCAGCTACCAGGGGCCGAACACTGAAGCTTTCTTT. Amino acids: CANSSYQGPNTEAFF.